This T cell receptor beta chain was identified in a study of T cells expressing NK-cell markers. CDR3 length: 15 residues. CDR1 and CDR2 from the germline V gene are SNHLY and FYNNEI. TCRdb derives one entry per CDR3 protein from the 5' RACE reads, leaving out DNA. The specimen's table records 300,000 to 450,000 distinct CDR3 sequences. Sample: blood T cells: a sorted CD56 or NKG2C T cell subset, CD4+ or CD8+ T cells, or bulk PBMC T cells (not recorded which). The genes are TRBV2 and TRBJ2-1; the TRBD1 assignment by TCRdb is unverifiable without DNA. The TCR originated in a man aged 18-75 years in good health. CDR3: CASSASRGLYNEQFF.